This is a list of T cell receptor beta chains from one sample in a study of cytomegalovirus exposure and HLA in healthy donors. Repertoires were generated with immunoSEQ multiplex PCR, while TCRdb's copy carries only in-frame clones and drops some. The sample consists of some 50,000 clones, around three quarters of them appearing once. The material sequenced was PBMCs. These receptors were collected from a man between 25 and 39 years old in good health and CMV-seronegative. CDR3s include the opening cysteine and the closing phenylalanine or tryptophan. D genes are given only for firm matches. Size is stated for part of the rows, as once, few or many counts, or as a class when the clone is expanded.

TRBD1	TRBJ2-3	TRBV29-1	15	few	TGCAGCGTTGAATCGGGGGACAGGGGCACAGATACGCAGTATTTT	CSVESGDRGTDTQYF
NA	TRBJ2-7	TRBV5-5	14	NA	TGTGCCAGCAGCTTGGGGACAGTATCCTACGAGCAGTACTTC	CASSLGTVSYEQYF
TRBD1	TRBJ2-7	TRBV6-5	16	NA	TGTGCCAGCAGTTACTCTGTGACAGGGATCTCCTACGAGCAGTACTTC	CASSYSVTGISYEQYF
TRBD2	TRBJ2-7	TRBV12-5	15	NA	TGTGCTAGTGGACCCCGGACTAGCGGCTCCTACGAGCAGTACTTC	CASGPRTSGSYEQYF
NA	TRBJ2-2	TRBV18	13	few	TGTGCCAGCTCACCAAAGGGGACCGGGGAGCTGTTTTTT	CASSPKGTGELFF
TRBD2	TRBJ2-1	TRBV2	15	NA	TGTGCCAGCAGGACTAGCGGGAGTAAGGCCAGTGAGCAGTTCTTC	CASRTSGSKASEQFF
TRBD2	TRBJ2-3	TRBV11-2	19	once	TGTGCCAGCAGCTTAGTACCGGGGACTAGCGGGAGCCTTTCAGATACGCAGTATTTT	CASSLVPGTSGSLSDTQYF
NA	TRBJ1-4	TRBV10-1	14	NA	TGCGCCAGCAGTGAGTCGATGGGGCTGGAAAAACTGTTTTTT	CASSESMGLEKLFF
NA	TRBJ2-3	TRBV5-1	13	NA	TGCGCCAGCAGCTTCGAGAGAACAGATACGCAGTATTTT	CASSFERTDTQYF
TRBD2	TRBJ2-5	TRBV6-1	17	once	TGTGCCAGCAGTGAATCGGTAGCGGGCGCAATCCAAGAGACCCAGTACTTC	CASSESVAGAIQETQYF
TRBD2	TRBJ2-5	TRBV11-2	16	few	TGTGCCAGCAGCTTAGGTCTGGGGGGGATTTCGGAGACCCAGTACTTC	CASSLGLGGISETQYF
NA	TRBJ1-3	TRBV5-1	17	once	TGCGCCAGCAGCTTGGAAGGCTGGGGCACATCTGGAAACACCATATATTTT	CASSLEGWGTSGNTIYF
TRBD2	TRBJ2-1	TRBV25-1	15	once	TGTGCCAGCAGTGAATGGCTAGCGGGGAACAATGAGCAGTTCTTC	CASSEWLAGNNEQFF
NA	TRBJ1-4	TRBV19	12	NA	TGTGCCAGTAGCCAGGGTAGGGAAAAACTGTTTTTT	CASSQGREKLFF
NA	TRBJ2-7	TRBV6-6	15	NA	TGTGCCAGCAGTTACAAGTATGGGAGCTCCTACGAGCAGTACTTC	CASSYKYGSSYEQYF
NA	TRBJ2-1	TRBV4-1	16	NA	TGCGCCAGCAGAAGACTAGGGGACAGCGTCTACAATGAGCAGTTCTTC	CASRRLGDSVYNEQFF
NA	TRBJ2-1	TRBV7-9	14	NA	TGTGCCAGCAGCTTAGCTCGGACTCTCAATGAGCAGTTCTTC	CASSLARTLNEQFF
NA	TRBJ2-7	TRBV11-2	14	NA	TGTGCCAGCAGCTTGGAAACAGGTCCCTACGAGCAGTACTTC	CASSLETGPYEQYF
TRBD2	TRBJ2-1	TRBV5-4	15	NA	TGTGCCAGCAGCTTCGGGGAGGGCCAGAACAATGAGCAGTTCTTC	CASSFGEGQNNEQFF
TRBD1	TRBJ1-1	TRBV30	12	NA	TGTGCCTGGGGTACAGGGGGCACTGAAGCTTTCTTT	CAWGTGGTEAFF
NA	TRBJ2-3	TRBV4-2	20	NA	TGTGCCAGCAGCCCCAGAAGAGGTCAGACTAGTACGATAAGAAAGGATACGCAGTATTTT	CASSPRRGQTSTIRKDTQYF
NA	TRBJ2-2	TRBV5-4	15	NA	TGTGCCAGCAGCCACACGCTTGGTGTTGCCGGGGAGCTGTTTTTT	CASSHTLGVAGELFF
TRBD2	TRBJ2-7	TRBV9	15	once	TGTGCCAGCAGCGTAGCATCTAGCGGGAGTGGCGAGCAGTACTTC	CASSVASSGSGEQYF
NA	TRBJ2-7	TRBV7-2	14	NA	TGTGCCAGCAGCTGGAGTAGCGTCTCCTACGAGCAGTACTTC	CASSWSSVSYEQYF
NA	TRBJ2-6	TRBV25-1	15	few	TGTGCCAGCAGTTCCCTGGGCGTGTTCACAAACGTCCTGACTTTC	CASSSLGVFTNVLTF
NA	TRBJ2-3	TRBV2	14	NA	TGTGCCAGCAGTGGTCCAGGGGGCACAGATACGCAGTATTTT	CASSGPGGTDTQYF
TRBD1	TRBJ2-7	TRBV5-1	14	NA	TGCGCCAGCAGCCCATGGGACAGAGGCTACGAGCAGTACTTC	CASSPWDRGYEQYF
TRBD1	TRBJ1-2	TRBV18	15	NA	TGTGCCAGCTCACCCTGGACAGGATATCACTATGGCTACACCTTC	CASSPWTGYHYGYTF
TRBD2	TRBJ2-7	TRBV30	13	NA	TGTGCCTGGAGTATAATAGCGGGAGGCCAGCAGTACTTC	CAWSIIAGGQQYF
NA	TRBJ2-5	TRBV18	13	NA	TGTGCCAGCTCAAAAATCTGGCTAGAGACCCAGTACTTC	CASSKIWLETQYF
NA	TRBJ1-1	TRBV7-2	12	NA	TGTGCCAGCACGGTTGAGGACACTGAAGCTTTCTTT	CASTVEDTEAFF
TRBD2	TRBJ2-3	TRBV5-1	18	NA	TGCGCCAGCAGCTTCCAGGGACTAGCAACCCCTAGGACAGATACGCAGTATTTT	CASSFQGLATPRTDTQYF
NA	TRBJ2-4	TRBV5-6	11	few	TGTGCCAGCAGCTTACAGGGACGGCAGTACTTC	CASSLQGRQYF
NA	TRBJ2-3	TRBV19	15	once	TGTGCCAGTAGTATAGGGAGCGGGTGGACAGATACGCAGTATTTT	CASSIGSGWTDTQYF
TRBD2	TRBJ2-1	TRBV7-2	14	NA	TGTGCCAGCAGCTTCGGGACTAGCTACAATGAGCAGTTCTTC	CASSFGTSYNEQFF
NA	TRBJ2-7	TRBV25-1	16	NA	TGTGCCAGCAGTGAATACTACAGGACGGAATCCTACGAGCAGTACTTC	CASSEYYRTESYEQYF
TRBD2	TRBJ2-7	TRBV5-1	18	NA	TGCGCCAGCAGCTTGGGAATCCAACTAGCGGGAGGTGCCTACGAGCAGTACTTC	CASSLGIQLAGGAYEQYF
NA	TRBJ2-7	TRBV25-1	13	NA	TGTGCCAGCAGTGATTGGCAGGGCTACGAGCAGTACTTC	CASSDWQGYEQYF
NA	TRBJ2-3	TRBV30	15	NA	TGTGCCTGGAGTGGGGGCACAGGGTGGACAGATACGCAGTATTTT	CAWSGGTGWTDTQYF
NA	TRBJ2-3	TRBV7-9	15	NA	TGTGCCAGCAGCTCTACAGCTACTCTCACAGATACGCAGTATTTT	CASSSTATLTDTQYF
TRBD1	TRBJ2-7	TRBV6-5	14	NA	TGTGCCAGCAGCAGCGGGACAGGGTCCCACGAGCAGTACTTC	CASSSGTGSHEQYF